What follows are 24 T cell receptor beta chains derived from one specimen sequenced in a study of T-cell memory formation after mild COVID-19. Each CDR3 protein is one row after TCRdb ran MiXCR on the 5' RACE reads. Of approximately 180,000 distinct CDR3 sequences in the sample, around 16% are singletons; the top ten hold just over 2%. The sequencing sample was made of PBMCs or a T cell subset sorted from them (not recorded which). These receptors were collected from an adult woman who had mild COVID-19 (a few samples of this study predate the infection). Cell type and time point are not known.

Here the CDR3 DNA reads TGTGCCAGCAGTTTCATTTTGGTACGAGCCACCGGGGAGCTGTTTTTT. Amino acid sequence: CASSFILVRATGELFF. The V and J genes are TRBV12-3 or TRBV12-4 and TRBJ2-2; D ambiguous. The CDR3 covers 16 residues. V lost 3 bases to trimming and J lost 4 bases, with 15 bases between them.

This clonotype was picked up a small number of times. V usage is TRBV2 and J usage is TRBJ2-1, with D possibly matching TRBD1 (6 bases). The germline CDR1 and CDR2 sequences are SNHLY and FYNNEI. Trimming stripped 6 bases from V and 4 bases from J, with 16 bases between. CDR3 length equals 15 residues. For the CDR3, the DNA is TGTGCCAGCAGAGCCGGGACACTGAGGTACAATGAGCAGTTCTTC. Translation: CASRAGTLRYNEQFF.

This clonotype was picked up a small number of times. The chain uses TRBV20-1 and TRBJ2-5, with D possibly being TRBD2 (6 bases). This CDR3 comprises 15 residues. V lost 3 bases to trimming and J lost 0 bases, with 14 bases between them. The germline CDR1 and CDR2 sequences are DFQATT and SNEGSKA (reference sequence). The CDR3 spells CSASEVREYQETQYF. The CDR3 nucleotides are TGCAGTGCTAGTGAGGTCCGGGAGTACCAAGAGACCCAGTACTTC.

The chain employs TRBV27 and TRBJ1-2; D remains ambiguous. The CDR3 covers 13 residues. The V end was cut by 3 bases, the J end by 0 bases, with 5 bases between. Germline V gene sequence: CDR1 MNHEY, CDR2 SMNVEV (reference sequence). Written as DNA, the CDR3 is TGTGCCAGCAGTTTTAAAGCTAACTATGGCTACACCTTC. It encodes CASSFKANYGYTF.

The V gene is TRBV18, the J gene TRBJ1-1, with D perhaps matching TRBD1 (6 bases). V was cut by 2 bases and J by 3 bases, with 16 bases left in between. The CDR3 contains 16 residues. Germline V gene lookup returns CDR1 KGHSH and CDR2 LQKENI. CDR3 in DNA: TGTGCCAGCTCACCATTGGGGCAGGGGAGGTACACTGAAGCTTTCTTT. Translating it yields CASSPLGQGRYTEAFF.

The V gene is TRBV7-9, the J gene TRBJ2-7; TRBD2 agrees at 7 bases. Germline V lookup: CDR1 SEHNR, CDR2 FQNEAQ (reference sequence). The CDR3 is made up of 14 amino acids. J gave up 6 bases and V 7 bases, and 12 bases lay outside the gene matches. In nucleotides, the CDR3 is TGTGCCAGCACCCCGTGGGAGGGGCCCAGCGAGCAGTACTTC. Its protein is CASTPWEGPSEQYF.

The CDR3 region is CASSLTAGYNSPLHF. As DNA, the CDR3 is TGTGCCAGCAGCTTAACGGCAGGATATAATTCACCCCTCCACTTT. The rearrangement links TRBV7-3 to TRBJ1-6; unclear D gene. The CDR3 totals 15 residues. V dropped 0 bases and J dropped 4 bases, with 7 bases sitting between them. The V gene's germline CDR1 is SGHTA and CDR2 FQGTGA.

This chain connects TRBV12-3 or TRBV12-4 to TRBJ2-7, with TRBD2 as a possible D gene (6 bases). The CDR3 totals 14 residues. V lost 8 bases and J 6 bases, leaving 20 bases between the germline ends. The chain's CDR3 is CASSGPPLEGEQYF. The CDR3 DNA is TGTGCCAGCTCGGGCCCCCCGTTGGAGGGCGAGCAGTACTTC.

V and J are TRBV7-8 and TRBJ2-5; D is perhaps TRBD1 (6 bases). Germline values: CDR1 SGHVS, CDR2 FQNEAQ. This CDR3 contains 17 residues. V lost 4 bases, J lost 5 bases, and 23 bases lay in between. The DNA of the CDR3 is TGTGCCAGCAGCTACGGGACCGTGGTGGGGGCTCGGGAGACCCAGTACTTC. Translated, it gives CASSYGTVVGARETQYF.

This clonotype appeared a few times. The chain has TRBV20-1 and TRBJ2-1, with 12 bases identical to TRBD2. The V and J ends lost 3 bases and 5 bases, in that order; junction bases with no gene match: 8. The germline V gene encodes CDR1 DFQATT and CDR2 SNEGSKA (reference sequence). This CDR3 has 16 residues. CDR3 bases: TGCAGTGCTAGGCCCCAACTAGCGGGAGGACACAATGAGCAGTTCTTC. This translates into CSARPQLAGGHNEQFF.

The chain carries TRBV3-1 and TRBJ2-1, with D possibly being TRBD1 (5 bases). Germline CDR1 and CDR2: LGHDT and YNNKEL (reference sequence). The CDR3 covers 16 residues. Trimming removed 4 bases from V and 3 bases from J, with 16 bases in between. CDR3 loop: CASSPGWQGHYNEQFF. CDR3 bases: TGTGCCAGCAGCCCCGGTTGGCAGGGCCACTACAATGAGCAGTTCTTC.

The rearrangement uses TRBV25-1 and TRBJ2-7; D unresolved. The germline CDR1 and CDR2 sequences are MGHDK and SYGVNS. The V end was cut by 3 bases, the J end by 1 base, with 10 bases between. The CDR3 consists of 14 residues. CDR3 residues: CASSDMAASYEQYF. CDR3 nucleotides: TGTGCCAGCAGTGATATGGCCGCTTCCTACGAGCAGTACTTC.

The gene calls are TRBV4-2 and TRBJ2-7; TRBD1 or TRBD2 may be the D gene (5 bases each). Between the trimmed V and J ends, which lost 0 bases and 1 base, there was a span of 16 bases. This CDR3 comprises 17 residues. The germline CDR1 and CDR2 sequences are LGHNA and YNFKEQ. CDR3 in amino acids: CASSQDVGAGLSYEQYF. CDR3 nucleotides: TGTGCCAGCAGCCAAGACGTCGGGGCGGGCCTATCCTACGAGCAGTACTTC.

This clonotype was seen a few times. This chain uses TRBV5-1 with TRBJ2-7; 12 positions agree with TRBD1. The germline V gene encodes CDR1 SGHRS and CDR2 YFSETQ. The CDR3 is made up of 13 amino acids. J lost 7 bases, V lost 5 bases, and 4 bases had no gene match. The CDR3 DNA reads as TGCGCCAGCAGGGGACAGGGGGCGTGGGAGCAGTACTTC. It codes for CASRGQGAWEQYF.

The chain joins TRBV3-1 to TRBJ1-2, with TRBD1 identical over 8 bases. CDR1 and CDR2 from the germline V gene are LGHDT and YNNKEL (reference sequence). This CDR3 region has 17 residues. Trimming at V came to 3 bases and at J to 0 bases, leaving 9 bases not matched to a gene. In DNA form, the CDR3 reads TGTGCCAGCAGCCACCTCAGACAGGGGTCAACTAACTATGGCTACACCTTC. Its translation is CASSHLRQGSTNYGYTF. Full variable domain (outside the CDR3, taken from reference TRBV3-1 and TRBJ1-2): DTAVSQTPKYLVTQMGNDKSIKCEQNLGHDTMYWYKQDSKKFLKIMFSYNNKELIINETVPNRFSPKSPDKAHLNLHINSLELGDSAVYFCASSHLRQGSTNYGYTFGSGTRLTVV.

This clonotype has a handful of counts. The chain combines TRBV12-3 or TRBV12-4 with TRBJ1-5; D is possibly TRBD1 (6 bases). This CDR3 contains 15 residues. The V end lost 5 bases, the J end lost 3 bases, and 14 bases lay between the germline ends. The CDR3: CASSPGVGYNQPQHF. DNA of the CDR3: TGTGCCAGCAGTCCAGGGGTGGGGTACAATCAGCCCCAGCATTTT.

This chain joins TRBV4-2 and TRBJ2-7, with 11 bases lining up with TRBD2. The CDR3 is 15 amino acids. Germline V lookup: CDR1 LGHNA, CDR2 YNFKEQ. J was trimmed by 3 bases and V by 5 bases; bases with no gene match: 6. CDR3 DNA: TGTGCCAGCAGCTTACGACTAGCGGGGAACTACGAGCAGTACTTC. Protein sequence: CASSLRLAGNYEQYF.

This clonotype was picked up a small number of times. This chain links TRBV3-1 with TRBJ2-3; D is possibly TRBD2 (5 bases). Trimming took off 4 bases at V and 3 bases at J, with 11 bases between the two ends. Germline assignment: CDR1 LGHDT and CDR2 YNNKEL (reference sequence). The CDR3 extends over 14 amino acids. The CDR3 sequence is CASSRPSTTDTQYF. The CDR3 DNA is TGTGCCAGCAGCCGGCCTAGCACGACAGATACGCAGTATTTT.

This CDR3 reads CASSTFRTGNYEQYF. CDR3 coding DNA: TGTGCCAGCAGTACCTTTAGGACAGGAAACTACGAGCAGTACTTC. The chain uses TRBV7-9 and TRBJ2-7; 7 nucleotides agree with TRBD1. V trimming: 6 bases; J trimming: 3 bases; junction bases outside the gene matches: 11. Germline V gene sequence: CDR1 SEHNR, CDR2 FQNEAQ (reference sequence). CDR3 length: 15 amino acids.

The chain joins TRBV12-3 or TRBV12-4 to TRBJ1-5; tentative D call: TRBD1 (5 bases). This CDR3 is 20 amino acids long. V lost 6 bases, J lost 4 bases, and 31 bases lay in between. DNA of the CDR3: TGTGCCAGCAGCAGTTTGGGTGGTATGCAGGGAAAGAGACAAAATCAGCCCCAGCATTTT. Translation gives CASSSLGGMQGKRQNQPQHF.

The V call is TRBV29-1, the J call TRBJ2-3; a weak D match, TRBD1 (6 bases). The CDR3 totals 12 residues. Germline CDR1 is SQVTM and CDR2 is ANQGSEA. The V gene lost 4 bases and the J gene lost 9 bases, with 14 bases spanning the gap. The CDR3 spells CSVGQASGTQYF. The CDR3 bases are TGCAGCGTTGGACAGGCGTCCGGGACGCAGTATTTT.

The V call is TRBV7-9, the J call TRBJ1-4; 9 positions match TRBD1. The CDR3 spans 16 residues. Losses at the gene ends were 5 bases for V and 6 bases for J; bases not matched to a gene: 10. The germline V gene encodes CDR1 SEHNR and CDR2 FQNEAQ (reference sequence). CDR3 amino acids: CASSGYRGRGDEKLFF. The CDR3 DNA follows: TGTGCCAGCAGCGGCTACAGGGGGCGCGGGGATGAAAAACTGTTTTTT.

The sample holds many counts of this clonotype. V is TRBV4-3 and J is TRBJ2-4; D gene uncertain. V was pared by 1 base and J by 0 bases, with 13 bases between. Germline lookup yields CDR1 LGHNA and CDR2 YSLEER. The CDR3 runs 17 residues. CDR3 amino acids: CASSQGRQPLAKNIQYF. DNA of the CDR3: TGCGCCAGCAGCCAAGGCCGGCAGCCCCTAGCCAAAAACATTCAGTACTTC.

This clonotype has only a few counts. The V gene is TRBV2, the J gene TRBJ2-1, with a weak D call TRBD2 (5 bases). Germline V lookup: CDR1 SNHLY, CDR2 FYNNEI. The CDR3 is 13 amino acids. Deletions cut 4 bases from V and 7 bases from J, with 11 bases between. CDR3 sequence reads: CASSGITGNEQFF. The CDR3 region has the DNA TGTGCCAGCAGTGGGATCACGGGGAATGAGCAGTTCTTC.